This TCR beta chain emerged from a study of siplizumab effects on memory and regulatory T cells. Overall study findings and caveats: With siplizumab, mappable alloreactive CD4+ clones averaged approximately 70% Treg-derived, versus 25% to 30% in controls. Naive T cells looked more diverse than memory cells, and they looked like major contributors to the alloresponse. A naive or memory phenotype could not be assigned to roughly 80-97% of the proliferating CD4+ or CD8+ clones.

As regards this clone: Its antigen is undetermined.

The V gene end was trimmed by 2 bases and the J gene end by 8 bases; junction bases not matched to a gene: 11. Germline assignment: CDR1 MNHNY and CDR2 SVGAGI (reference sequence). The CDR3 sequence is 15 residues long. Some 9.4 x 10^4 TCR templates per sample were sequenced. Generated by immunoSEQ multiplex PCR, the TCRdb table keeps only in-frame clones and is missing some. The table lists 100,000 or so clones, 85% to 95% of them singletons, with roughly 0.62% in the top ten. This receptor was taken from a human donor in good health. Sequenced sample: Tregs sorted from blood. V and J are TRBV6-6 and TRBJ1-2, with 7 positions matching TRBD1. CDR3 DNA sequence: TGTGCCAGCAGTTACCCCGGACAGGCCGTCCGGGGCTACACCTTC. Protein product: CASSYPGQAVRGYTF.